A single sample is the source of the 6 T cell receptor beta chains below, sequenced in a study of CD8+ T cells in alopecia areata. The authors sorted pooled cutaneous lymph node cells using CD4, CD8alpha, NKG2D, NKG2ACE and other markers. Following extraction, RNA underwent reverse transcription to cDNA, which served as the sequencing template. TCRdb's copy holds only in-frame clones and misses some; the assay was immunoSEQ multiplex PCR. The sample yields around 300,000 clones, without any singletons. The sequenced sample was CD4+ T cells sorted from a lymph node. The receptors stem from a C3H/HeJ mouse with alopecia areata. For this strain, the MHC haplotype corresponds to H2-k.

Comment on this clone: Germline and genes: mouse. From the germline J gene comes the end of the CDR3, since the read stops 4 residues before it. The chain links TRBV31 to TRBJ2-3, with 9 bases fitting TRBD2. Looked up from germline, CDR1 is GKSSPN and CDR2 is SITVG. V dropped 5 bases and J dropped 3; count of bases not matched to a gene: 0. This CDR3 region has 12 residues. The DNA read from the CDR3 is TGTGCCTGGGGACTGGGGGCAGAA. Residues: CAWGLGAE. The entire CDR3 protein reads CAWGLGAETLYF. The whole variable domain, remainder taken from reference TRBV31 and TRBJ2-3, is AQTIHQWPVAEIKAVGSPLSLGCTIKGKSSPNLYWYWQATGGTLQQLFYSITVGQVESVVQLNLSASRPKDDQFILSTEKLLLSHSGFYLCAWGLGAETLYFGSGTRLTVL.

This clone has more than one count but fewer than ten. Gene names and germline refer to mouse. The part of the CDR3 DNA that was read is TGTGCCAGCAGTGGGGGACTGGGGGCCCAT. It specifies CASSGGLGAH. The complete CDR3 protein is CASSGGLGAHEQYF. The V gene is TRBV13-1, the J gene TRBJ2-7, with 11 bases identical to TRBD2. The read halts 4 residues ahead of the CDR3 end, with the missing end drawn from the germline J gene. CDR3 length: 14 amino acids. CDR1 and CDR2 from the germline V gene are NSHNY and SYGAGN.

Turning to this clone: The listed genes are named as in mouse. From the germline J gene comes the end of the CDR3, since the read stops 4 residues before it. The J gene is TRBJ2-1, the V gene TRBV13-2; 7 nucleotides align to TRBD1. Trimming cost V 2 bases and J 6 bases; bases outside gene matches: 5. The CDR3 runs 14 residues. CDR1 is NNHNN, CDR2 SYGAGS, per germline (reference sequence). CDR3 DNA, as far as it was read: TGTGCCAGCGGTGACACAGGGGAGGGTGCT. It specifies CASGDTGEGA. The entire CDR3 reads CASGDTGEGAEQFF.

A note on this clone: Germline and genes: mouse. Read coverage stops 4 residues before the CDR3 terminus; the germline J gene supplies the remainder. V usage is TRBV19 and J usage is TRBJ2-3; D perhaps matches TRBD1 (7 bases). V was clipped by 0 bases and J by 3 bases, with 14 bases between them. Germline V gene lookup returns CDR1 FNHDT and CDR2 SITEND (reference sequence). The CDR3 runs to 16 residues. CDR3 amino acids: CASSIGGGADAETLYF. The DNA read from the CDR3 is TGTGCCAGCAGTATAGGAGGGGGCGCAGACGCAGAA. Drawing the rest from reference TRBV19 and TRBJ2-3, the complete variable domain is GGIITQTPKFLIGQEGQKLTLKCQQNFNHDTMYWYRQDSGKGLRLIYYSITENDLQKGDLSEGYDASREKKSSFSLTVTSAQKNEMAVFLCASSIGGGADAETLYFGSGTRLTVL.

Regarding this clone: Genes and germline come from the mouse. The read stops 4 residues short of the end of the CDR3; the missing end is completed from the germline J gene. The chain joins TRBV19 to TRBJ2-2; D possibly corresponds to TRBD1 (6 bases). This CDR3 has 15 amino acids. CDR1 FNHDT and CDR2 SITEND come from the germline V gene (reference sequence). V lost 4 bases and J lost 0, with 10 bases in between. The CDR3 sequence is CASSVGTSNTGQLYF. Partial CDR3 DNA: TGTGCCAGCAGTGTTGGGACATCAAACACCGGG. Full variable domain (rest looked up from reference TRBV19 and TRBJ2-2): GGIITQTPKFLIGQEGQKLTLKCQQNFNHDTMYWYRQDSGKGLRLIYYSITENDLQKGDLSEGYDASREKKSSFSLTVTSAQKNEMAVFLCASSVGTSNTGQLYFGEGSKLTVL.

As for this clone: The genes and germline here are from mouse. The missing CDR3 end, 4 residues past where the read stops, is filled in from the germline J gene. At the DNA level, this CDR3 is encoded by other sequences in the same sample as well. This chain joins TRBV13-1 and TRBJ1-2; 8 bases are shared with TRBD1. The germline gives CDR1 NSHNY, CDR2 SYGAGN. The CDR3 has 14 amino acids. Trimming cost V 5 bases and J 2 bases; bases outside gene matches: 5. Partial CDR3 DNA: TGTGCCAGCAGAGGGACAGGAGGGAACTCC. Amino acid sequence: CASRGTGGNS. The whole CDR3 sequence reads CASRGTGGNSDYTF.